One and the same sample provided the 5 T cell receptor beta chains below, sequenced in a study of Ad26.COV2.S vaccination and SARS-CoV-2 variants. Treatment denoted: some 19 received Ad26.COV2.S at low or high dose, single or two shots; about 5 received placebo; per-sample allocation not given. Specimen acquisition occurred on day 63 following the initial vaccine or placebo injection. This table comes from immunoSEQ multiplex PCR, and its TCRdb copy is limited to in-frame clones, with some not included. The table lists about 350,000 clones, 80% to 90% of them singletons. Specimen: peripheral blood, collected in a trial of Ad26.COV2.S vaccine versus placebo. The receptors here all came from a person between 18 and 65 years old who received the Ad26.COV2.S COVID-19 vaccine or a placebo.

The CDR3 DNA sequence: TGTGCCAGCAGCTCCCGACTACAGATAGATACGCAGTATTTT. It specifies CASSSRLQIDTQYF. The chain recombines TRBV7-9 with TRBJ2-3; D is perhaps TRBD2 (5 bases). Trimming shortened V by 4 bases and J by 5 bases, and 13 bases separated the two germline ends. Germline-derived CDR1 and CDR2 are SEHNR and FQNEAQ (reference sequence). The CDR3 contains 14 residues.

The CDR3 region has the DNA TGTGCCAGTAGGGGAGGAGACGGTCAGCCCCAGCATTTT. Its protein is CASRGGDGQPQHF. The chain couples TRBV19 to TRBJ1-5; D is unresolved. V lost 6 bases and J 6 bases, leaving 12 bases between the germline ends. This CDR3 region has 13 residues. CDR1 is LNHDA, CDR2 SQIVND, per germline (reference sequence).

This clone was observed a few times. The genes are TRBV19 and TRBJ1-4; tentative D call: TRBD1 (6 bases). The CDR3 covers 15 residues. Trimming took off 5 bases at V and 2 bases at J, with 12 bases between the two ends. The germline V gene encodes CDR1 LNHDA and CDR2 SQIVND (reference sequence). The CDR3 coding sequence is TGTGCCAGTAGTTACAGGGTAACGACTAATGAAAAACTGTTTTTT. Its protein product is CASSYRVTTNEKLFF.

V and J are TRBV5-6 and TRBJ1-1; no firm D call. CDR1 and CDR2 from the germline V gene are SGHDT and YYEEEE. V gave up 4 bases and J gave up 3 bases, with 7 bases separating them. The CDR3 consists of 12 residues. The CDR3 region has the DNA TGTGCCAGCAGCCGCCAATACACTGAAGCTTTCTTT. Translated, it gives CASSRQYTEAFF.

This clone was detected a few times. The chain employs TRBV11-2 and TRBJ2-7, with unresolved D. Germline V lookup: CDR1 SGHAT, CDR2 FQNNGV. The CDR3 sequence is 12 residues long. Trimming pared 2 bases from V and 6 bases from J, leaving 8 bases between. CDR3 protein: CASSLKVGEQYF. In DNA form, the CDR3 reads TGTGCCAGCAGCTTAAAGGTGGGCGAGCAGTACTTC.